The next 18 T cell receptor beta chains were all read from a single sample in a study of T cell responses to AZD1222 COVID-19 vaccine (dated by TCRdb to about 2021). Library method: the immunoSEQ multiplex PCR assay. Drawn from immuneACCESS, this table holds only the in-frame rearrangements with V and J called that TCRdb kept. Clones are partly lost; checked studies trace under half to an unresolved V gene and leave the rest unexplained. For this sample the table gives 95,000 to 150,000 clones, of which about nine tenths were detected only once. 4% to 4.5% of the sample lies in the top ten. Sample time point, as interpreted from the label and publication: baseline before first vaccination. Sequencing used peripheral blood, obtained on day 0 of AZD1222 vaccination. The receptors here all came from an adult in good health.

The chain links TRBV6-5 to TRBJ1-5; maybe TRBD1 (5 bases). V lost 5 bases to trimming and J lost 8 bases, with 10 bases between them. Germline V gene data show CDR1 as MNHEY and CDR2 as SVGAGI. This CDR3 spans 12 amino acids. CDR3 nucleotides: TGTGCCAGCAGTCCCGGGGGGGAGCCCCAGCATTTT. Its translation is CASSPGGEPQHF.

The rearrangement joins TRBV7-9 to TRBJ2-5, with 11 bases fitting TRBD2. CDR3 length equals 17 residues. The germline V gene encodes CDR1 SEHNR and CDR2 FQNEAQ (reference sequence). V shed 6 bases, J shed 0 bases, and the junction held 9 bases outside the gene matches. CDR3 protein: CASRVDSGGADQETQYF. The DNA of the CDR3 is TGTGCCAGCAGAGTCGATAGCGGGGGGGCAGACCAAGAGACCCAGTACTTC. Variable domain in full (rest from reference TRBV7-9 and TRBJ2-5): DTGVSQNPRHKITKRGQNVTFRCDPISEHNRLYWYRQTLGQGPEFLTYFQNEAQLEKSRLLSDRFSAERPKGSFSTLEIQRTEQGDSAMYLCASRVDSGGADQETQYFGPGTRLLVL.

The gene calls are TRBV2 and TRBJ1-1, with D maybe TRBD1 (6 bases). From germline, CDR1 is SNHLY and CDR2 FYNNEI. The CDR3 is 13 amino acids. The ends were cut back, 4 bases at V and 7 bases at J, with 13 bases in the middle. Here the CDR3 reads CASSAGDGSEAFF. In DNA, the CDR3 is TGTGCCAGCAGTGCAGGGGACGGCAGTGAAGCTTTCTTT.

V gene TRBV28 combines with J gene TRBJ2-3, with D uncertain. CDR1 is MDHEN and CDR2 is SYDVKM in the germline V gene. With 8 bases removed from V and 5 bases from J, the gap between germline ends came to 8 bases. CDR3 size: 11 residues. CDR3 amino acids: CASFELDTQYF. Here the CDR3 DNA reads TGTGCCAGCTTTGAGTTAGATACGCAGTATTTT.

The chain recombines TRBV2 with TRBJ2-7, with D maybe TRBD2 (6 bases). The length of the CDR3 is 15 residues. CDR1 and CDR2 from the germline V gene are SNHLY and FYNNEI. Trimming took off 1 base at V and 3 bases at J, with 13 bases between the two ends. In DNA, the CDR3 is TGTGCCAGCAGTGAAGGTCGGGGGAGTGGCTACGAGCAGTACTTC. This sequence encodes CASSEGRGSGYEQYF.

The genes are TRBV27 and TRBJ2-7, with D perhaps matching TRBD1 (5 bases). V lost 3 bases to trimming and J lost 2 bases, with 11 bases between them. Germline loops: CDR1 MNHEY, CDR2 SMNVEV (reference sequence). CDR3 length equals 14 residues. This CDR3 is CASSLLGPTYEQYF. DNA for the CDR3: TGTGCCAGCAGTTTGTTGGGGCCCACCTACGAGCAGTACTTC.

The chain combines TRBV30 with TRBJ1-1, with a possible D match to TRBD1 (5 bases). The CDR3 sequence is 14 residues long. Trimming pared 3 bases from V and 4 bases from J, leaving 15 bases between. Germline values: CDR1 GTSNPN, CDR2 SVGIG (reference sequence). The CDR3 sequence is CAWSPGGYGTEAFF. Here the CDR3 DNA reads TGTGCCTGGAGCCCCGGGGGGTATGGCACTGAAGCTTTCTTT. Together with reference TRBV30 and TRBJ1-1, the CDR3 gives the full variable domain: SQTIHQWPATLVQPVGSPLSLECTVEGTSNPNLYWYRQAAGRGLQLLFYSVGIGQISSEVPQNLSASRPQDRQFILSSKKLLLSDSGFYLCAWSPGGYGTEAFFGQGTRLTVV.

The rearrangement joins TRBV5-4 to TRBJ2-5; TRBD2 is a possible D gene (6 bases). CDR3 length equals 16 residues. The ends were cut back, 5 bases at V and 2 bases at J, with 19 bases in the middle. Germline V gene lookup returns CDR1 SGHNT and CDR2 YYREEE (reference sequence). This CDR3 is CASSRLGGAIQETQYF. CDR3 nucleotide sequence: TGTGCCAGCAGTCGATTGGGCGGGGCTATACAAGAGACCCAGTACTTC.

The V gene is TRBV19, the J gene TRBJ1-5; D possibly corresponds to TRBD1 (6 bases). The germline V gene has CDR1 LNHDA and CDR2 SQIVND (reference sequence). The CDR3 totals 13 residues. The V and J ends lost 3 bases and 6 bases respectively, with 9 bases between them. The CDR3 protein is CASSMGGLQPQHF. CDR3 bases: TGTGCCAGTAGTATGGGGGGGCTTCAGCCCCAGCATTTT. Full variable domain (missing parts from reference TRBV19 and TRBJ1-5): DGGITQSPKYLFRKEGQNVTLSCEQNLNHDAMYWYRQDPGQGLRLIYYSQIVNDFQKGDIAEGYSVSREKKESFPLTVTSAQKNPTAFYLCASSMGGLQPQHFGDGTRLSIL.

In its sample, this clone was seen once. The rearrangement links TRBV19 to TRBJ2-7, with 8 bases that match TRBD2. The CDR3 totals 16 residues. The junction had 14 bases not matched to a gene; V was cut back by 5 bases and J by 5 bases. Germline V gene sequence: CDR1 LNHDA, CDR2 SQIVND (reference sequence). In DNA, the CDR3 is TGTGCCAGTAGTCCGGGGGGGGAGCGGGAGTTGGACGAGCAGTACTTC. It yields the protein CASSPGGERELDEQYF.

The V call is TRBV7-2, the J call TRBJ2-2; 9 nucleotides line up with TRBD2. The CDR3 covers 18 residues. The germline V gene has CDR1 SGHTA and CDR2 FQGNSA. Losses at the gene ends were 5 bases for V and 5 bases for J; bases not matched to a gene: 15. This CDR3 is CASSKPGGAGGRTGELFF. CDR3 nucleotide sequence: TGTGCCAGCAGCAAACCGGGTGGAGCGGGGGGAAGGACCGGGGAGCTGTTTTTT. The full variable domain, its missing parts supplied by reference TRBV7-2 and TRBJ2-2, is GAGVSQSPSNKVTEKGKDVELRCDPISGHTALYWYRQSLGQGLEFLIYFQGNSAPDKSGLPSDRFSAERTGGSVSTLTIQRTQQEDSAVYLCASSKPGGAGGRTGELFFGEGSRLTVL.

The genes are TRBV6-4 and TRBJ2-2; maybe TRBD1 (6 bases). This CDR3 is 16 amino acids long. V was shortened by 4 bases and J by 6 bases, with 18 bases between the two germline ends. CDR1 MRHNA and CDR2 SNTAGT come from the germline V gene. The CDR3 here is CASSVQGNPDPGELFF. CDR3 DNA: TGTGCCAGCAGTGTTCAGGGGAATCCTGATCCCGGGGAGCTGTTTTTT.

V gene TRBV6-4 combines with J gene TRBJ1-3, with D tentatively TRBD1 (5 bases). The V and J ends lost 3 bases and 0 bases respectively, with 9 bases between them. Germline assignment: CDR1 MRHNA and CDR2 SNTAGT. The CDR3 has 15 residues. DNA for the CDR3: TGTGCCAGCAGTGAAACGACAGACTCTGGAAACACCATATATTTT. It codes for CASSETTDSGNTIYF.

This rearrangement joins TRBV10-1 to TRBJ2-7; a possible D gene is TRBD2 (5 bases). There are 13 residues in the CDR3. Trimming stripped 6 bases from V and 5 bases from J, with 14 bases between. The germline V gene has CDR1 WNHNN and CDR2 SYGVQD (reference sequence). The CDR3: CASSAGLAHEQYF. CDR3 DNA: TGCGCCAGCAGCGCAGGACTTGCCCACGAGCAGTACTTC.

The V call is TRBV6-4, the J call TRBJ1-6; D possibly corresponds to TRBD1 (6 bases). V dropped 7 bases and J dropped 0 bases, with 19 bases sitting between them. There are 18 residues in the CDR3. Germline V gives CDR1 MRHNA, CDR2 SNTAGT. CDR3 loop: CASILTGTPCSYNSPLHF. The DNA for the CDR3 is TGTGCCAGCATTCTTACCGGGACACCCTGCTCCTATAATTCACCCCTCCACTTT.

The chain is built from TRBV18 and TRBJ1-2; the match to TRBD1 covers 8 bases. The V gene end was trimmed by 11 bases and the J gene end by 5 bases; junction bases not matched to a gene: 13. The CDR3 consists of 14 residues. The germline gives CDR1 KGHSH, CDR2 LQKENI. CDR3 loop: CAGGQGEGTYGYTF. For the CDR3, the DNA is TGTGCCGGAGGACAGGGAGAGGGGACGTATGGCTACACCTTC.

The genes are TRBV7-9 and TRBJ1-2, with D hard to call. This CDR3 comprises 18 residues. Germline V gene sequence: CDR1 SEHNR, CDR2 FQNEAQ (reference sequence). Trimming took 1 base from V and 0 from J, leaving 18 bases between them. CDR3: CASSLGRIRDSANYGYTF. As DNA, the CDR3 is TGTGCCAGCAGCTTAGGGAGGATAAGGGATTCGGCTAACTATGGCTACACCTTC. Filled out from reference TRBV7-9 and TRBJ1-2, the complete variable domain reads DTGVSQNPRHKITKRGQNVTFRCDPISEHNRLYWYRQTLGQGPEFLTYFQNEAQLEKSRLLSDRFSAERPKGSFSTLEIQRTEQGDSAMYLCASSLGRIRDSANYGYTFGSGTRLTVV.

The chain combines TRBV7-8 with TRBJ2-7; D ambiguous. V was cut by 5 bases and J by 1 base, with 6 bases left in between. This CDR3 comprises 12 residues. The germline CDR1 and CDR2 sequences are SGHVS and FQNEAQ. The CDR3 sequence is CASSQRSYEQYF. The CDR3 DNA is TGTGCCAGCAGCCAACGATCCTACGAGCAGTACTTC. Variable domain in full (rest from reference TRBV7-8 and TRBJ2-7): GAGVSQSPRYKVAKRGQDVALRCDPISGHVSLFWYQQALGQGPEFLTYFQNEAQLDKSGLPSDRFFAERPEGSVSTLKIQRTQQEDSAVYLCASSQRSYEQYFGPGTRLTVT.